These 16 T cell receptor beta chains were all obtained from the same sample, sequenced in a study of cytomegalovirus exposure and HLA in healthy donors. PCR involved 60 Vbeta and 13 Jbeta primers. Assay: immunoSEQ multiplex PCR; the TCRdb copy retains only in-frame clones and omits some. The data contain over 150,000 clones, roughly 82% of them seen just once; the ten biggest clones take up about 10%. Sequencing input: PBMCs. All receptors come from a man aged 50 to 60 in good health and CMV-seropositive.

V usage is TRBV11-1 and J usage is TRBJ2-1; TRBD1 matches at 12 bases. V lost 5 bases and J lost 12; bases outside the gene matches: 11. Germline CDR1 SGHAT, CDR2 FQDESV (reference sequence). This CDR3 is 15 amino acids long. DNA for the CDR3: TGTGCCAGCAGCCCCCGGGACAGGGGGCGGGGAGGGCAGTTCTTC. It is translated as CASSPRDRGRGGQFF.

The CDR3 region is CASSISGSATGELFF. CDR3 bases: TGTGCCAGTAGTATCAGCGGGAGTGCCACCGGGGAGCTGTTTTTT. The chain employs TRBV19 and TRBJ2-2; 8 bases match TRBD2. After removal of 3 bases from V and 4 bases from J, the junction contained 4 bases not matched to a gene. This CDR3 has 15 residues. Germline-derived CDR1 and CDR2 are LNHDA and SQIVND (reference sequence).

This clone was recorded a few times. The chain joins TRBV12-1 to TRBJ2-3; TRBD2 is taken as the D call from the table, unchecked against the DNA. TRBV12-1 is tagged as a pseudogene. This CDR3 comprises 17 residues. CDR3 sequence (DNA): TGTGCCAGCAGCTCCCGTGGGGTAGCGGGATGCACAGATACGCAGTATTTT. Translation: CASSSRGVAGCTDTQYF.

The chain recombines TRBV9 with TRBJ2-1, with D possibly matching TRBD2 (6 bases). V lost 0 bases and J lost 9, with 16 bases in between. The CDR3 covers 15 residues. Germline CDR1 is SGDLS and CDR2 is YYNGEE. In nucleotides, the CDR3 is TGTGCCAGCAGCGTAGCGGTAGGGTTGGGACTTGAGCAGTTCTTC. Amino acids: CASSVAVGLGLEQFF.

This chain's CDR3 is CASGEGITEAFF. In DNA, the CDR3 is TGTGCCAGCGGAGAGGGCATCACTGAAGCTTTCTTT. The chain recombines TRBV2 with TRBJ1-1; D is unclear. Trimming took 8 bases from V and 4 from J, leaving 11 bases between them. CDR3 length: 12 amino acids. Germline-derived CDR1 and CDR2 are SNHLY and FYNNEI.

The V gene is TRBV4-2, the J gene TRBJ2-7; D may be TRBD2 (5 bases). This CDR3 contains 14 residues. Germline V lookup: CDR1 LGHNA, CDR2 YNFKEQ. Trimming pared 4 bases from V and 2 bases from J, leaving 12 bases between. The CDR3 DNA follows: TGTGCCAGCAGCCTCGGGGTAAGCACCTACGAGCAGTACTTC. Translated, it gives CASSLGVSTYEQYF.

This clone showed up just once. The chain couples TRBV28 to TRBJ1-2; perhaps TRBD1 as D (6 bases). Germline CDR1 MDHEN, CDR2 SYDVKM. The V end was cut by 4 bases, the J end by 8 bases, with 20 bases between. The CDR3 is 15 amino acids. The CDR3 sequence: CASSSSSSGGAGYTF. The DNA of the CDR3 is TGTGCCAGCAGTTCTAGCTCGAGCGGGGGCGCCGGCTACACCTTC.

The chain joins TRBV11-2 to TRBJ2-2; a weak D match, TRBD2 (6 bases). The V gene's germline CDR1 is SGHAT and CDR2 FQNNGV. V lost 1 base and J 4 bases, leaving 13 bases between the germline ends. The CDR3 sequence is 16 residues long. For the CDR3, the DNA is TGTGCCAGCAGCTTAGCCGGGAGACTCGGCACCGGGGAGCTGTTTTTT. This codes for CASSLAGRLGTGELFF.

This chain links TRBV12-5 with TRBJ2-5; possibly TRBD2 for D (6 bases). This CDR3 region has 17 residues. CDR1 and CDR2 from the germline V gene are LGHNT and FRNRAP. Trimming stripped 6 bases from V and 7 bases from J, with 27 bases between. Written as DNA, the CDR3 is TGTGCTAGTGGGCCCAAATCGGGGTGGAGGGTAGGGTGGACCCAGTACTTC. Its translation: CASGPKSGWRVGWTQYF.

This clone occurred a few times. V and J are TRBV27 and TRBJ2-7; tentatively, D is TRBD2 (6 bases). Germline lookup yields CDR1 MNHEY and CDR2 SMNVEV (reference sequence). The CDR3 loop spans 14 amino acids. V dropped 6 bases and J dropped 4 bases, with 16 bases sitting between them. CDR3 sequence reads: CASRPQAGPYEQYF. The CDR3, as DNA: TGTGCCAGCAGGCCCCAAGCGGGTCCTTACGAGCAGTACTTC.

The chain is built from TRBV28 and TRBJ1-6; perhaps TRBD1 as D (5 bases). This CDR3 spans 15 amino acids. V shed 10 bases and J shed 3 bases, with 16 bases lying between them. Germline V gives CDR1 MDHEN, CDR2 SYDVKM. The CDR3 loop is CATIHGQIYNSPLHF. The CDR3, as DNA: TGTGCCACCATCCATGGACAAATCTATAATTCACCCCTCCACTTT.

This clone was recorded once. The V gene is TRBV7-2, the J gene TRBJ1-2; D gene uncertain. This CDR3 region has 12 residues. CDR1 SGHTA and CDR2 FQGNSA come from the germline V gene. Trimming removed 3 bases from V and 6 bases from J, with 8 bases in between. The CDR3 DNA is TGTGCCAGCAGCTTTCGACGGGATGGCTACACCTTC. It specifies CASSFRRDGYTF. The full variable domain, rest sourced from reference TRBV7-2 and TRBJ1-2, is GAGVSQSPSNKVTEKGKDVELRCDPISGHTALYWYRQSLGQGLEFLIYFQGNSAPDKSGLPSDRFSAERTGGSVSTLTIQRTQQEDSAVYLCASSFRRDGYTFGSGTRLTVV.

The chain has TRBV2 and TRBJ2-5; D possibly corresponds to TRBD1 (5 bases). The CDR3 spans 13 residues. Per the germline V gene, CDR1 is SNHLY and CDR2 is FYNNEI. V dropped 5 bases and J dropped 0 bases, with 7 bases sitting between them. CDR3 sequence (DNA): TGTGCCAGCAGTCCGGACAACCAAGAGACCCAGTACTTC. Translated: CASSPDNQETQYF.

V is TRBV9 and J is TRBJ1-1; possibly TRBD1 for D (5 bases). Germline V gene sequence: CDR1 SGDLS, CDR2 YYNGEE. V was pared by 6 bases and J by 3 bases, with 15 bases between. This CDR3 is 14 amino acids long. CDR3 in DNA: TGTGCCAGCACCCCGGGCAGGGAGGACACTGAAGCTTTCTTT. Its protein product is CASTPGREDTEAFF.

The chain combines TRBV6-6 with TRBJ1-3, with TRBD1 as a possible D gene (5 bases). CDR3 length: 14 residues. The germline V gene encodes CDR1 MNHNY and CDR2 SVGAGI (reference sequence). V lost 0 bases to trimming and J lost 2 bases, with 5 bases between them. The CDR3 protein is CASSYSQAGNTIYF. The CDR3 DNA reads TGTGCCAGCAGTTACTCACAGGCTGGAAACACCATATATTTT.

This clone occurred a few times. J is TRBJ2-2 and V is TRBV28; D is undetermined. The V gene lost 7 bases and the J gene lost 7 bases, with 7 bases spanning the gap. The CDR3 spans 11 residues. CDR1 MDHEN and CDR2 SYDVKM come from the germline V gene. This CDR3 is CASTAGGELFF. The CDR3 nucleotides are TGTGCCAGCACCGCCGGCGGGGAGCTGTTTTTT.